This T cell receptor (beta chain) appears in the sequencing data of a study of CD8 T cells in ankylosing spondylitis. Study-level findings and limits: There were earlier reports of some motif variants in reactive arthritis synovial fluid and blood. Characteristic of ankylosing spondylitis blood, it appeared, was a TCR beta motif comprising eight highly homologous variants.

A remark on this clonotype: Its antigen is not identified.

Researchers built TCR beta libraries using quantitative 5'-RACE with molecular barcodes. TCRdb re-called the 5' RACE reads with MiXCR, one entry per CDR3 protein. The sample lists roughly 450,000 distinct CDR3 sequences; roughly a quarter were seen once. Input material: blood, either unsorted or a sorted T cell fraction (not recorded which). The clonotype originates from a male donor with ankylosing spondylitis.

The CDR3 is CSARDDGTGVNQPQHF. In nucleotides, the CDR3 is TGCAGTGCTAGAGATGACGGGACAGGGGTAAATCAGCCCCAGCATTTT. The J gene is TRBJ1-5, the V gene TRBV20-1; 10 nucleotides line up with TRBD1. This CDR3 has 16 residues. The germline gives CDR1 DFQATT, CDR2 SNEGSKA (reference sequence). The V gene end was trimmed by 0 bases and the J gene end by 4 bases; junction bases not matched to a gene: 6.